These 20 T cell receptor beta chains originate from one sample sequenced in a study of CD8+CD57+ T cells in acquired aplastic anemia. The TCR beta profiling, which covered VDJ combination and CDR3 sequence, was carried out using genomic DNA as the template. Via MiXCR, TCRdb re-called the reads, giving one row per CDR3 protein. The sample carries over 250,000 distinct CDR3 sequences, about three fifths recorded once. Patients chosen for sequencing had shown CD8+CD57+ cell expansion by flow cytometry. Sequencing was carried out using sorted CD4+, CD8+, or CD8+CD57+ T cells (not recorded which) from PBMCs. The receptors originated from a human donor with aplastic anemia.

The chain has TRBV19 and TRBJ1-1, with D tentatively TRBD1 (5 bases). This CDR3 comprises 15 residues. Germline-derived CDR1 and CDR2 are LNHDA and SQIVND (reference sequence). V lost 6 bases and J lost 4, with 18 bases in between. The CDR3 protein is CASRAVRGDPTEAFF. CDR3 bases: TGTGCCAGTAGGGCAGTGAGAGGGGATCCCACTGAAGCTTTCTTT.

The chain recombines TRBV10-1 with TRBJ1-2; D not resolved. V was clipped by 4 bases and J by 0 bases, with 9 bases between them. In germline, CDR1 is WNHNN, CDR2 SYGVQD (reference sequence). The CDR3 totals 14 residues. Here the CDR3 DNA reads TGCGCCAGCAGTGCCTATGAGTCTAACTATGGCTACACCTTC. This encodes CASSAYESNYGYTF.

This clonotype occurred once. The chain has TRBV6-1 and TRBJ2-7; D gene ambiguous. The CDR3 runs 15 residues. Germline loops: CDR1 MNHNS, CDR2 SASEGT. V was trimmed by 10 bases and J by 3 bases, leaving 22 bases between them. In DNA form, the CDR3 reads TGTGCCACCAAATACCTAAACGGAGTTTACTACGAGCAGTACTTC. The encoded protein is CATKYLNGVYYEQYF.

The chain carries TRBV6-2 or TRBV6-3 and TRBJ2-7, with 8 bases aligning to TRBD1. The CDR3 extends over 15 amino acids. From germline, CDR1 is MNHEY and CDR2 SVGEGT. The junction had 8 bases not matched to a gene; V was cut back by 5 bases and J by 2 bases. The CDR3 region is CASSNGQGPTYEQYF. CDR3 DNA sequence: TGTGCCAGCAGTAACGGACAGGGCCCGACCTACGAGCAGTACTTC.

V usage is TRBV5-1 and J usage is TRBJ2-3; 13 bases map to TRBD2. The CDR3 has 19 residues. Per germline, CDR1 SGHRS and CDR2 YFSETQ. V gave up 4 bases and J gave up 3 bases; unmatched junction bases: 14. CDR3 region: CASSPTNETSGGRTDTQYF. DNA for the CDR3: TGCGCCAGCAGCCCCACCAACGAGACTAGCGGGGGGCGGACAGATACGCAGTATTTT.

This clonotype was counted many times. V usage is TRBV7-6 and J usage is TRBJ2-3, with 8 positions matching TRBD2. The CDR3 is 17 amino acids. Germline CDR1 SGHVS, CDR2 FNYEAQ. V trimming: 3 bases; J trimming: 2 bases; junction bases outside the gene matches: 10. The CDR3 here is CASSFGLSGSTTDTQYF. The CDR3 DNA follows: TGTGCCAGCAGCTTTGGCCTAAGCGGGAGCACCACAGATACGCAGTATTTT.

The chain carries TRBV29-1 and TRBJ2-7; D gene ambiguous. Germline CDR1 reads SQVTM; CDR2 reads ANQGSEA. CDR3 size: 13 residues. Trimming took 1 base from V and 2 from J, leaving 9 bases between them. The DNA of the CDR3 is TGCAGCGTTGAAGCTGGAAGACCCTACGAGCAGTACTTC. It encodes CSVEAGRPYEQYF.

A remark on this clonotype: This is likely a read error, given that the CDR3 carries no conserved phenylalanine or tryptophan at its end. For the CDR3, the DNA is TGTGCCAGCACCTCCGGGACAGGGGTTTATGGCTACACCATC. Translation gives CASTSGTGVYGYTI. This chain joins TRBV2 and TRBJ1-2; 10 positions match TRBD1. The CDR3 length is 14 residues. Looked up from germline, CDR1 is SNHLY and CDR2 is FYNNEI. Germline trimming cut 7 bases from V and 5 bases from J; bases unmatched to any gene: 7.

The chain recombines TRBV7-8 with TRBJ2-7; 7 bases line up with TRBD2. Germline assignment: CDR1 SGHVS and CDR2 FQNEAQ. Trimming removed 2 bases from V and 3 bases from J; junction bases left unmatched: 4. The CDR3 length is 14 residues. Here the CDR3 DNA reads TGTGCCAGCAGCTTAACCGGGGGGAACTACGAGCAGTACTTC. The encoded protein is CASSLTGGNYEQYF.

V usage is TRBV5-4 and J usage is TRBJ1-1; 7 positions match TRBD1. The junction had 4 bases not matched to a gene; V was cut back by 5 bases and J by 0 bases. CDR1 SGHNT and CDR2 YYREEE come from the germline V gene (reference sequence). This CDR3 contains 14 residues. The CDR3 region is CASRVQGLNTEAFF. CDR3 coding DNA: TGTGCCAGCAGAGTACAGGGGCTGAACACTGAAGCTTTCTTT.

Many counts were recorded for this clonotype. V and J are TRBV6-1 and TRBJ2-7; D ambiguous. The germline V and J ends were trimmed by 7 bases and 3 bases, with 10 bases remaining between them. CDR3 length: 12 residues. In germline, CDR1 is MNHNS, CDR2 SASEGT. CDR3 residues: CASNFDRYEQYF. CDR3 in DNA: TGTGCCAGCAACTTCGACCGCTACGAGCAGTACTTC.

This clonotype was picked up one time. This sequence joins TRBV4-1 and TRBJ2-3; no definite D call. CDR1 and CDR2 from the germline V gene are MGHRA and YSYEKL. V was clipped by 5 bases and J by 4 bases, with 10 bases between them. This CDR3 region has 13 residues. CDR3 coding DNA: TGCGCCAGCAGCTCCTCCCTCCCAGATACGCAGTATTTT. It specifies CASSSSLPDTQYF.

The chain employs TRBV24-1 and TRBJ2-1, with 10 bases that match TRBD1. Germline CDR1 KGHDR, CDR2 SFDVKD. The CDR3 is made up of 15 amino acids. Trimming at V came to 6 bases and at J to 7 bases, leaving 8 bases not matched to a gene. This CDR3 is CATSQSGQGTNEQFF. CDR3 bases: TGTGCCACCAGTCAATCGGGACAGGGGACAAATGAGCAGTTCTTC.

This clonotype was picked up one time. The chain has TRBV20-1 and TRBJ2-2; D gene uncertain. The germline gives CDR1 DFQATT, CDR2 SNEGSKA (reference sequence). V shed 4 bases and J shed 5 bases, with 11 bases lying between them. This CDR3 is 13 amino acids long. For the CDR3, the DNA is TGCAGTGCTACCCCTTTAGGGACCGGGGAGCTGTTTTTT. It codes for CSATPLGTGELFF.

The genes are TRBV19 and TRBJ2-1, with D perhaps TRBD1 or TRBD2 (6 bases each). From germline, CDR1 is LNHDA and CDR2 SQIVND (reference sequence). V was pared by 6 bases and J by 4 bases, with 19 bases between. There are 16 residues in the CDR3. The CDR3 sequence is CASSLVGGDGYNEQFF. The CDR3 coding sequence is TGTGCCAGTAGCCTCGTCGGGGGCGACGGGTACAATGAGCAGTTCTTC. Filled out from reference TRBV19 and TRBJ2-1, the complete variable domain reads DGGITQSPKYLFRKEGQNVTLSCEQNLNHDAMYWYRQDPGQGLRLIYYSQIVNDFQKGDIAEGYSVSREKKESFPLTVTSAQKNPTAFYLCASSLVGGDGYNEQFFGPGTRLTVL.

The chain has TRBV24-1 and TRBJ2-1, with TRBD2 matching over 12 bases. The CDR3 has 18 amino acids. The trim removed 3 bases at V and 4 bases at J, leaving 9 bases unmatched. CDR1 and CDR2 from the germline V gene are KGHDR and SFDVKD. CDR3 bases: TGTGCCACCAGTGATCCCGGGACTAGCGGGCGGTTGTACAATGAGCAGTTCTTC. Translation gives CATSDPGTSGRLYNEQFF.

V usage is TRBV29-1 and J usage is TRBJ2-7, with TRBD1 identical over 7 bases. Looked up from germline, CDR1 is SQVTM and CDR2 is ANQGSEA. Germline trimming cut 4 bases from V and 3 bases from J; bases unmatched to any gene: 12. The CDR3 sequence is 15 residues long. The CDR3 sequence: CSVGTIDRAYYEQYF. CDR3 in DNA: TGCAGCGTTGGAACCATCGACAGGGCTTACTACGAGCAGTACTTC.

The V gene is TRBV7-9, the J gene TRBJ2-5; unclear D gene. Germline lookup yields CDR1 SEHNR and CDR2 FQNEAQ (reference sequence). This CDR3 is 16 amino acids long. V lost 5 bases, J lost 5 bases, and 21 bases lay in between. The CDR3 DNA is TGTGCCAGCAGCCCACCCGACGGACGGGTTGCGGAGACCCAGTACTTC. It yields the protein CASSPPDGRVAETQYF.

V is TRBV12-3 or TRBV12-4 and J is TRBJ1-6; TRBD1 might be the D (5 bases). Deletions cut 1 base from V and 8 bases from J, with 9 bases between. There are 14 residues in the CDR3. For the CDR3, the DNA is TGTGCCAGCAGTTTAGGGGGGTTGTATTCACCCCTCCACTTT. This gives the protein CASSLGGLYSPLHF.

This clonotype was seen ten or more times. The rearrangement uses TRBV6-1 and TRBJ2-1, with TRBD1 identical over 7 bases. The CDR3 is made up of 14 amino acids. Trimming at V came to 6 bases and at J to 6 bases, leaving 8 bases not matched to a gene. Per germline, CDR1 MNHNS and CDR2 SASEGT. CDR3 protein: CASSLRQGSNEQFF. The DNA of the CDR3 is TGTGCCAGCAGCCTTCGACAGGGCTCCAATGAGCAGTTCTTC.